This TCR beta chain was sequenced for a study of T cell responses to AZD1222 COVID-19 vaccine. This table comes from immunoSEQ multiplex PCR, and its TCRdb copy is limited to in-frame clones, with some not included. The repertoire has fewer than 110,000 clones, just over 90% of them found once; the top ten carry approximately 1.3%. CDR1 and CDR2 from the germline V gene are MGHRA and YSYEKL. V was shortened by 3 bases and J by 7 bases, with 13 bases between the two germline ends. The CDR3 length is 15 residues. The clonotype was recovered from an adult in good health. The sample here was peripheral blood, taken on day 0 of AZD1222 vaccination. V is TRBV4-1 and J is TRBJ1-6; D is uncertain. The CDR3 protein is CASSQLQRPNSPLHF. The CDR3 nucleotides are TGCGCCAGCAGCCAGCTACAGCGGCCGAATTCACCCCTCCACTTT.